The present T cell receptor beta chain was sequenced within a study of cytomegalovirus exposure and HLA in healthy donors. Looking at the study overall: In terms of ancestry, the Caucasian-associated cluster contained around four fifths of the approximately 420 genotyped donors.

Trimming removed 0 bases from V and 1 base from J; junction bases left unmatched: 2. CDR1 is SGHRS and CDR2 is YFSETQ in the germline V gene. This CDR3 contains 17 residues. The study ran its PCR with 60 Vbeta and 13 Jbeta primers. TCRdb keeps only in-frame clones here, not all; method: immunoSEQ multiplex PCR. The table lists about 200,000 clones, 82% of them singletons. The sequenced sample was PBMCs. This clonotype was sampled from a boy between 2 and 10 years old in good health and CMV-seronegative. This chain connects TRBV5-1 to TRBJ2-3; 13 bases fit TRBD2. The CDR3 sequence is CASSLATSGGGTDTQYF. CDR3 DNA sequence: TGCGCCAGCAGCTTGGCCACTAGCGGGGGGGGCACAGATACGCAGTATTTT. Full variable domain (outside the CDR3, taken from reference TRBV5-1 and TRBJ2-3): KAGVTQTPRYLIKTRGQQVTLSCSPISGHRSVSWYQQTPGQGLQFLFEYFSETQRNKGNFPGRFSGRQFSNSRSEMNVSTLELGDSALYLCASSLATSGGGTDTQYFGPGTRLTVL.